The clone carrying this T cell receptor (beta chain) appeared many times. TCRdb analysed the PCR reads with MiXCR anew, one entry per CDR3 protein. The table records more than 85,000 distinct CDR3 sequences, roughly half of them present only once. V lost 1 base and J 0 bases, leaving 10 bases between the germline ends. The germline V gene encodes CDR1 DFQATT and CDR2 SNEGSKA (reference sequence). The length of the CDR3 is 16 residues. The source of the sample is a study of CDR3 diversity in severe acne. The clonotype was recovered from a male donor with acne. The sequenced material came from blood. This chain uses TRBV20-1 with TRBJ1-6; the D gene is possibly TRBD1 (5 bases). The CDR3 DNA reads TGCAGTGCTAGAGTTCTGGGGGACTCCTATAATTCACCCCTCCACTTT. Protein product: CSARVLGDSYNSPLHF.